Presented here are 22 T cell receptor beta chains from one specimen sequenced in a study of T cell changes during pregnancy in multiple sclerosis. Sequencing used immunoSEQ multiplex PCR; TCRdb keeps in-frame clones, though not all of them. The sample lists about 23,000 clones; more than 85% were seen once. The material sequenced was CD8+ T cells from peripheral blood mononuclear cells, taken in the first trimester of pregnancy. The source is a female donor with multiple sclerosis, enrolled in a pregnancy study.

V gene TRBV7-9 combines with J gene TRBJ2-5; a possible D gene is TRBD2 (5 bases). Trimming shortened V by 7 bases and J by 3 bases, and 18 bases separated the two germline ends. This CDR3 spans 15 amino acids. Germline lookup yields CDR1 SEHNR and CDR2 FQNEAQ (reference sequence). The CDR3 loop reads CASTRFLALEETQYF. Here the CDR3 DNA reads TGTGCCAGCACCCGATTTCTAGCACTAGAAGAGACCCAGTACTTC.

The J gene is TRBJ1-1, the V gene TRBV18; D ambiguous. The germline V and J ends were trimmed by 3 bases and 0 bases, with 8 bases remaining between them. Germline CDR1 KGHSH, CDR2 LQKENI. This CDR3 region has 14 residues. As DNA, the CDR3 is TGTGCCAGCTCACCCGACATAATGAACACTGAAGCTTTCTTT. It codes for CASSPDIMNTEAFF.

V is TRBV19 and J is TRBJ2-1, with a weak D call TRBD1 (5 bases). The germline CDR1 and CDR2 sequences are LNHDA and SQIVND (reference sequence). V was shortened by 10 bases and J by 9 bases, with 22 bases between the two germline ends. There are 14 residues in the CDR3. The CDR3 protein is CATQSWAGNGEQFF. The CDR3 DNA sequence: TGTGCCACTCAGTCGTGGGCAGGGAATGGTGAGCAGTTCTTC.

The chain carries TRBV6-6 and TRBJ2-7; TRBD2 agrees at 10 bases. This CDR3 is 15 amino acids long. Germline V lookup: CDR1 MNHNY, CDR2 SVGAGI (reference sequence). V lost 2 bases and J lost 5; bases outside the gene matches: 6. The CDR3 spells CASSYDLAGADEQYF. The CDR3 nucleotides are TGTGCCAGCAGTTACGATCTAGCGGGAGCGGACGAGCAGTACTTC.

The chain joins TRBV5-6 to TRBJ2-7; TRBD1 might be the D (6 bases). The CDR3 extends over 14 amino acids. The germline CDR1 and CDR2 sequences are SGHDT and YYEEEE. The V gene lost 4 bases and the J gene lost 3 bases, with 14 bases spanning the gap. The CDR3 spells CASSGVGQLYEQYF. In nucleotides, the CDR3 is TGTGCCAGCAGCGGGGTTGGACAGCTCTACGAGCAGTACTTC. The full variable domain, completed using reference TRBV5-6 and TRBJ2-7, is DAGVTQSPTHLIKTRGQQVTLRCSPKSGHDTVSWYQQALGQGPQFIFQYYEEEERQRGNFPDRFSGHQFPNYSSELNVNALLLGDSALYLCASSGVGQLYEQYFGPGTRLTVT.

In DNA form, the CDR3 reads TGTGCCATAGAAGTCGCGGAGGGAGGGTATGAGCAGTTCTTC. Protein: CAIEVAEGGYEQFF. The genes are TRBV19 and TRBJ2-1; 7 bases map to TRBD2. CDR3 length equals 14 residues. Germline-derived CDR1 and CDR2 are LNHDA and SQIVND (reference sequence). Trimming took 10 bases from V and 8 from J; bases not matched to a gene: 14.

The chain couples TRBV7-9 to TRBJ2-1; 7 positions agree with TRBD2. CDR1 SEHNR and CDR2 FQNEAQ come from the germline V gene (reference sequence). This CDR3 is built from 15 residues. The trim removed 4 bases at V and 0 bases at J, leaving 3 bases unmatched. The CDR3 nucleotides read TGTGCCAGCAGCTGGCGGGGGAGCTCCTACAATGAGCAGTTCTTC. Its protein is CASSWRGSSYNEQFF. Based on the CDR3 plus reference TRBV7-9 and TRBJ2-1, the full variable domain is DTGVSQNPRHKITKRGQNVTFRCDPISEHNRLYWYRQTLGQGPEFLTYFQNEAQLEKSRLLSDRFSAERPKGSFSTLEIQRTEQGDSAMYLCASSWRGSSYNEQFFGPGTRLTVL.

This clone was observed once. CDR3 residues: CASSLQGARGKLFF. CDR3 sequence (DNA): TGTGCCAGCAGCTTACAGGGGGCGAGGGGAAAACTGTTTTTT. The V and J genes are TRBV11-2 and TRBJ1-4, with TRBD1 identical over 8 bases. Germline V gene sequence: CDR1 SGHAT, CDR2 FQNNGV. V lost 2 bases, J lost 10 bases, and 6 bases stayed unmatched. CDR3 length: 14 amino acids.

The chain uses TRBV10-3 and TRBJ2-7, with D uncertain. The CDR3 contains 14 residues. Germline V gene lookup returns CDR1 ENHRY and CDR2 SYGVKD. Deletions cut 0 bases from V and 5 bases from J, with 11 bases between. The CDR3 DNA reads TGTGCCATCAGTGAGTCGGAGTTGAGAGACGAGCAGTACTTC. It yields the protein CAISESELRDEQYF.

This rearrangement joins TRBV11-1 to TRBJ2-7; D gene uncertain. Trimming pared 5 bases from V and 1 base from J, leaving 15 bases between. Germline V gene data show CDR1 as SGHAT and CDR2 as FQDESV (reference sequence). The CDR3 contains 15 residues. CDR3 nucleotides: TGTGCCAGCAGCCTAGACATCTCCCAGTCCTACGAGCAGTACTTC. It translates to CASSLDISQSYEQYF.

The chain uses TRBV19 and TRBJ1-5; 8 bases line up with TRBD1. Germline CDR1 reads LNHDA; CDR2 reads SQIVND (reference sequence). J was trimmed by 5 bases and V by 5 bases; bases with no gene match: 8. CDR3 size: 15 residues. Here the CDR3 reads CASSYDDRGHQPQHF. In DNA form, the CDR3 reads TGTGCCAGTAGTTACGACGACAGGGGCCATCAGCCCCAGCATTTT.

The chain employs TRBV19 and TRBJ1-5, with TRBD1 as a possible D gene (5 bases). This CDR3 is built from 18 residues. The germline V gene has CDR1 LNHDA and CDR2 SQIVND (reference sequence). Trimming removed 5 bases at V and 2 bases at J, with 22 bases between. DNA for the CDR3: TGTGCCAGTAGTGAAGGGGAAGATCGGTCTGGGCGCAATCAGCCCCAGCATTTT. This gives the protein CASSEGEDRSGRNQPQHF. Looking up the rest from reference TRBV19 and TRBJ1-5 gives the full variable domain: DGGITQSPKYLFRKEGQNVTLSCEQNLNHDAMYWYRQDPGQGLRLIYYSQIVNDFQKGDIAEGYSVSREKKESFPLTVTSAQKNPTAFYLCASSEGEDRSGRNQPQHFGDGTRLSIL.

This rearrangement joins TRBV7-9 to TRBJ2-7; 7 positions agree with TRBD1. CDR3 length: 13 residues. Losses at the gene ends were 6 bases for V and 2 bases for J; bases not matched to a gene: 4. In germline, CDR1 is SEHNR, CDR2 FQNEAQ (reference sequence). The CDR3 DNA sequence: TGTGCCAGCAGACCACAGGGGACCTACGAGCAGTACTTC. It codes for CASRPQGTYEQYF.

The chain recombines TRBV15 with TRBJ2-1; possible D gene TRBD2, 5 bases. V was shortened by 0 bases and J by 9 bases, with 15 bases between the two germline ends. Germline V CDR1 and CDR2: LNHNV, YYDKDF (reference sequence). CDR3 length: 15 residues. CDR3 loop: CATSRDQEVGSEQFF. The CDR3 DNA is TGTGCCACCAGCAGAGATCAGGAGGTGGGTAGTGAGCAGTTCTTC.

The CDR3 sequence: CASRLSGSRDTQYF. CDR3 nucleotides: TGTGCCAGCAGACTTAGCGGGAGTAGGGATACGCAGTATTTT. V gene TRBV27 combines with J gene TRBJ2-3; TRBD2 matches at 9 bases. Germline assignment: CDR1 MNHEY and CDR2 SMNVEV (reference sequence). The CDR3 length is 14 residues. V was clipped by 6 bases and J by 6 bases; unmatched bases: 7.

This chain links TRBV4-3 with TRBJ2-5; 7 bases are shared with TRBD1. The end of the DNA fits TRBJ2-7 better, so the J call may be wrong. Germline assignment: CDR1 LGHNA and CDR2 YSLEER. The CDR3 has 17 amino acids. CDR3 nucleotides: TGCGCCAGCAGCCAAGCCTTCACAGGGGTTCGTTCCTACGAGCAGTACTTC. This sequence encodes CASSQAFTGVRSYEQYF.

This clone was seen only once. The chain links TRBV7-9 to TRBJ1-2; D unclear. Germline CDR1 reads SEHNR; CDR2 reads FQNEAQ (reference sequence). This CDR3 has 15 residues. V lost 1 base, J lost 0 bases, and 9 bases lay in between. This chain's CDR3 is CASSLDPVPNYGYTF. The DNA for the CDR3 is TGTGCCAGCAGCTTAGATCCAGTCCCTAACTATGGCTACACCTTC.

For this clone: The junction does not match germline at one end; this may be a read error. The identical CDR3 is also encoded by other nucleotide sequences in the sample. The CDR3 is CASSLRQGDEQYF. CDR3 nucleotide sequence: TGTGCTAGCAGCCTTCGACAGGGCGACGAGCAGTACTTC. This chain links TRBV7-7 with TRBJ2-7, with 7 bases that match TRBD1. Germline CDR1 and CDR2: SSHAT and FNYEAQ (reference sequence). This CDR3 has 13 amino acids.

The chain combines TRBV29-1 with TRBJ2-1, with 7 bases fitting TRBD2. CDR3 length: 14 residues. Looked up from germline, CDR1 is SQVTM and CDR2 is ANQGSEA. The J segment lost 3 bases and the V segment lost 1 base, leaving 3 bases of the junction unmatched. CDR3 in DNA: TGCAGCGTTGAAGCCCAGCGGGACTACAATGAGCAGTTCTTC. Translation gives CSVEAQRDYNEQFF.

This clone was seen only a few times. The chain carries TRBV5-5 and TRBJ1-2; tentatively, D is TRBD1 (6 bases). Trimming took off 5 bases at V and 7 bases at J, with 9 bases between the two ends. The CDR3 extends over 11 amino acids. CDR1 is SGHKS, CDR2 YYEKEE, per germline (reference sequence). The DNA for the CDR3 is TGTGCCAGCAGGGTAGGGGGTGGCTACACCTTC. Translating it yields CASRVGGGYTF.

J is TRBJ2-1 and V is TRBV5-4; D gene unclear. Germline CDR1 and CDR2: SGHNT and YYREEE (reference sequence). V was clipped by 3 bases and J by 0 bases, with 4 bases between them. The CDR3 is made up of 13 amino acids. CDR3 loop: CASSSDSYNEQFF. The DNA of the CDR3 is TGTGCCAGCAGCTCAGACTCCTACAATGAGCAGTTCTTC.

This chain links TRBV4-3 with TRBJ2-1, with 7 bases matching TRBD2. V gave up 1 base and J gave up 3 bases; unmatched junction bases: 12. The CDR3 sequence is 18 residues long. The germline gives CDR1 LGHNA, CDR2 YSLEER. Here the CDR3 reads CASSQANRAAGRYNEQFF. The DNA for the CDR3 is TGCGCCAGCAGCCAAGCTAACCGGGCAGCGGGGCGCTACAATGAGCAGTTCTTC.